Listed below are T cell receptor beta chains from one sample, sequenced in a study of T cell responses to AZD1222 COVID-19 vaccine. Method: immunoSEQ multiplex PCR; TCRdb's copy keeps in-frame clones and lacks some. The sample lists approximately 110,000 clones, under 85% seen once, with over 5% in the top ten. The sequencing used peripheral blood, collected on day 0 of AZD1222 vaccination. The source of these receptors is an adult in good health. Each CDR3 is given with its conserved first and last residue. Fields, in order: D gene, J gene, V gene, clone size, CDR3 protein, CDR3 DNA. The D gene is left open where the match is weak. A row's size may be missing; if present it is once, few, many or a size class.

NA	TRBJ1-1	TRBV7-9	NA	CASSWGGSDNEAFF	TGTGCCAGCAGCTGGGGGGGGAGCGATAATGAAGCTTTCTTT
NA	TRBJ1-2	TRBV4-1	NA	CASSQGGRGYGYTF	TGCGCCAGCAGCCAAGGGGGCAGGGGCTATGGCTACACCTTC
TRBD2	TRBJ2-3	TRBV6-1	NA	CASSEILGTGGGTDTQYF	TGTGCCAGCAGTGAAATCCTAGGGACTGGGGGGGGTACAGATACGCAGTATTTT
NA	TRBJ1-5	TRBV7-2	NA	CASSSSGVGQPQHF	TGTGCCAGCAGCTCCTCAGGGGTAGGGCAGCCCCAGCATTTT
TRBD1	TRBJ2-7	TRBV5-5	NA	CASSAQGTGGHEQYF	TGTGCCAGCAGCGCTCAGGGGACAGGGGGCCACGAGCAGTACTTC
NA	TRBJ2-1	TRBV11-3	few	CASSRIRDNEQFF	TGTGCCAGCAGCCGCATAAGGGACAATGAGCAGTTCTTC
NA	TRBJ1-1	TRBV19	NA	CASSTGPRGTEAFF	TGTGCCAGTAGTACCGGGCCCCGGGGCACTGAAGCTTTCTTT
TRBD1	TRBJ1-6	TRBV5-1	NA	CASSLSPGGDSPLHF	TGCGCCAGCAGCTTGTCCCCAGGGGGTGATTCACCCCTCCACTTT
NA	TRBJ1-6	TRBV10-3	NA	CAISESGGKTSPLHF	TGTGCCATCAGTGAGTCTGGAGGGAAGACTTCACCCCTCCACTTT
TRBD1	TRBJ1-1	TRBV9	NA	CASSARQGDTEAFF	TGTGCCAGCAGCGCGAGACAGGGGGACACTGAAGCTTTCTTT
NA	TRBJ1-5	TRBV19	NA	CASTGTDYQPQHF	TGTGCCAGTACTGGGACGGATTATCAGCCCCAGCATTTT
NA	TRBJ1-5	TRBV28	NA	CASRVERARPQHF	TGTGCCAGCAGGGTTGAGAGGGCTAGGCCCCAGCATTTT
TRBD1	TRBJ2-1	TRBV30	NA	CACTGTGDFFLYNEQFF	TGTGCCTGTACCGGGACAGGGGATTTTTTTTTATACAATGAGCAGTTCTTC
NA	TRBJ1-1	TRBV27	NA	CASSGMSTEAFF	TGTGCCAGCAGTGGGATGAGCACTGAAGCTTTCTTT
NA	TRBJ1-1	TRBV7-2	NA	CASSRDIKVGTEAFF	TGTGCCAGCAGCAGGGACATAAAGGTGGGCACTGAAGCTTTCTTT
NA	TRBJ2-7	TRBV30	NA	CAWSVGGNNYEQYF	TGTGCCTGGAGTGTAGGGGGGAATAACTACGAGCAGTACTTC
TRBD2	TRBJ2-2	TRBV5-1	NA	CASSLRLSSGANGELFF	TGCGCCAGCAGCTTACGACTGTCTAGCGGGGCTAACGGGGAGCTGTTTTTT
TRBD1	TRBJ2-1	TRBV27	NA	CASSFGTASNEQFF	TGTGCCAGCAGTTTTGGGACAGCGTCCAATGAGCAGTTCTTC
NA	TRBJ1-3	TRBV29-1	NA	CSVETGEAGNTIYF	TGCAGCGTCGAGACGGGGGAAGCTGGAAACACCATATATTTT
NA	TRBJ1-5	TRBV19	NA	CASSMGRYGENQPQHF	TGTGCCAGTAGTATGGGTCGCTACGGGGAAAATCAGCCCCAGCATTTT
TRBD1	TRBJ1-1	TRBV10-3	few	CAIRGDRLGKAFF	TGTGCCATCAGGGGGGACAGGCTGGGGAAAGCTTTCTTT
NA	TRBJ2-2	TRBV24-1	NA	CATSEGGVYSGELFF	TGTGCCACCAGTGAGGGCGGAGTTTACAGCGGGGAGCTGTTTTTT
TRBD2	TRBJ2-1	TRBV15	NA	CATSSASGGAEQFF	TGTGCCACCAGCTCTGCTAGCGGGGGGGCTGAGCAGTTCTTC
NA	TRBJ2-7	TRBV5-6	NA	CASSLGRGAEEQYF	TGTGCCAGCAGCTTAGGCAGGGGCGCTGAAGAGCAGTACTTC
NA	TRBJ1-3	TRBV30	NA	CAWGGNTIYF	TGTGCCTGGGGGGGAAACACCATATATTTT